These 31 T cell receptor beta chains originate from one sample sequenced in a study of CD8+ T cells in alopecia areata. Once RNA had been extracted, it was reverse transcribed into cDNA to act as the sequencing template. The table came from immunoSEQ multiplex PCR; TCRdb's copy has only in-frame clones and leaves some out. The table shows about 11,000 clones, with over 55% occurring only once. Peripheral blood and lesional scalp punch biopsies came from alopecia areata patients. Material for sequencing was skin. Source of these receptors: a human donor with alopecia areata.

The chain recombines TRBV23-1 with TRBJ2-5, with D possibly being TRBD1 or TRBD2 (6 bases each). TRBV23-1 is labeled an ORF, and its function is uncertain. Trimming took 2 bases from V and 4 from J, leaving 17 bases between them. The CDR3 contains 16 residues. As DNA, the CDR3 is TGCGCCAGCAGTCAAGGCGGGGCCCCAGGGGCAGAGACCCAGTACTTC. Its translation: CASSQGGAPGAETQYF.

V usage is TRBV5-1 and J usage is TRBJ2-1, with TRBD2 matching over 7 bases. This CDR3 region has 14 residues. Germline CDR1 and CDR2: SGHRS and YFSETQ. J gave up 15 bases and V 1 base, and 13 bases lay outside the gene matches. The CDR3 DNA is TGCGCCAGCAGCTTGACTTTGTGGGAGGGAGCGCTGTTCTTC. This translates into CASSLTLWEGALFF.

Here the CDR3 reads CATTTRGYSYNEQFF. CDR3 nucleotides: TGTGCCACGACTACCCGGGGTTACTCCTACAATGAGCAGTTCTTC. The genes are TRBV2 and TRBJ2-1; the D gene is possibly TRBD2 (5 bases). Trimming shortened V by 10 bases and J by 0 bases, and 16 bases separated the two germline ends. The CDR3 sequence is 15 residues long. Germline assignment: CDR1 SNHLY and CDR2 FYNNEI.

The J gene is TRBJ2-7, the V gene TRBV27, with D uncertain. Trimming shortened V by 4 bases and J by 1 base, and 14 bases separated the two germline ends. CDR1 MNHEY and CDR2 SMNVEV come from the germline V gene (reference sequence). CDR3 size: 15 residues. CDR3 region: CASSSVGVLSYEQYF. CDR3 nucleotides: TGTGCCAGCAGTTCGGTCGGAGTCTTATCCTACGAGCAGTACTTC.

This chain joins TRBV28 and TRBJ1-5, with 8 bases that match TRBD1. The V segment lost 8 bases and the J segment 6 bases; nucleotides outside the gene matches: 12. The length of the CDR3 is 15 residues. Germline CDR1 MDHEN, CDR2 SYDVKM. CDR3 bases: TGTGCCAGCCAAACTCCCCAGGGGGCCGGTCAGCCCCAGCATTTT. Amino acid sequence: CASQTPQGAGQPQHF.

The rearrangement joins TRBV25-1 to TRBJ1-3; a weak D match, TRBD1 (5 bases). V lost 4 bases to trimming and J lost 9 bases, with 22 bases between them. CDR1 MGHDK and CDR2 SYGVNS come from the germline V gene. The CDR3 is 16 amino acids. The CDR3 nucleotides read TGTGCCAGCAGTGGCATATACGACAGTCCCATTAGCACCATATATTTT. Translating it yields CASSGIYDSPISTIYF. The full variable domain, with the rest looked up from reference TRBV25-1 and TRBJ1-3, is EADIYQTPRYLVIGTGKKITLECSQTMGHDKMYWYQQDPGMELHLIHYSYGVNSTEKGDLSSESTVSRIRTEHFPLTLESARPSHTSQYLCASSGIYDSPISTIYFGEGSWLTVV.

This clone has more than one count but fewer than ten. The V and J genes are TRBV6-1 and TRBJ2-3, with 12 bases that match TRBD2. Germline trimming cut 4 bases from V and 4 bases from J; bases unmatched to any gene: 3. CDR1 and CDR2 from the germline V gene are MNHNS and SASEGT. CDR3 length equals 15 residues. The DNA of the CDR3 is TGTGCCAGCAGTGCTAGACTAGCGGGAGCAGATACGCAGTATTTT. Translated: CASSARLAGADTQYF.

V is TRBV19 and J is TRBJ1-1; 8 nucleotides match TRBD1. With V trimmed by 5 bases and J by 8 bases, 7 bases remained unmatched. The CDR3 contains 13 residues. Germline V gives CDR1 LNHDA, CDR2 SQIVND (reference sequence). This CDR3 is CASSLGQGVEAFF. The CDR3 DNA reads TGTGCCAGTAGTCTTGGACAGGGCGTAGAAGCTTTCTTT.

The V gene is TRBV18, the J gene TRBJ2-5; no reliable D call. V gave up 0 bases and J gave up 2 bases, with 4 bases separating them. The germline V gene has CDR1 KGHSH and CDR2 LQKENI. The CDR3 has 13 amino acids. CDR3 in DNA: TGTGCCAGCTCACCACCTTGGCAAGAGACCCAGTACTTC. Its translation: CASSPPWQETQYF.

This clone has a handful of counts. The CDR3 is CASSYSIPTNEQFF. Here the CDR3 DNA reads TGTGCCAGCAGTTACTCGATTCCGACCAATGAGCAGTTCTTC. The rearrangement links TRBV6-5 to TRBJ2-1; D not resolved. CDR1 and CDR2 (germline): MNHEY, SVGAGI. V was clipped by 0 bases and J by 6 bases, with 9 bases between them. The CDR3 runs to 14 residues.

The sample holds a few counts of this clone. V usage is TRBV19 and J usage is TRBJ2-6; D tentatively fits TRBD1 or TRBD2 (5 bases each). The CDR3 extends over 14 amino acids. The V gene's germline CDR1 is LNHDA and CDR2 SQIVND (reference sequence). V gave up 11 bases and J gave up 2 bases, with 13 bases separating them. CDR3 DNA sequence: TGTGCCCGAACCCAGGGAGCTGGGGCCAACGTCCTGACTTTC. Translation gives CARTQGAGANVLTF.

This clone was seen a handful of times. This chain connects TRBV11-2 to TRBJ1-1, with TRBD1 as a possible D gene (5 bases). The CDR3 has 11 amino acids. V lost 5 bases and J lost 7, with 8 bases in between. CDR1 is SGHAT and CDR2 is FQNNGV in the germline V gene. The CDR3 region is CASSLTGEAFF. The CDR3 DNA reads TGTGCCAGCAGCCTTACAGGTGAAGCTTTCTTT. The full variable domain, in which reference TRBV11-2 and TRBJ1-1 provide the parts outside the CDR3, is EAGVAQSPRYKIIEKRQSVAFWCNPISGHATLYWYQQILGQGPKLLIQFQNNGVVDDSQLPKDRFSAERLKGVDSTLKIQPAKLEDSAVYLCASSLTGEAFFGQGTRLTVV.

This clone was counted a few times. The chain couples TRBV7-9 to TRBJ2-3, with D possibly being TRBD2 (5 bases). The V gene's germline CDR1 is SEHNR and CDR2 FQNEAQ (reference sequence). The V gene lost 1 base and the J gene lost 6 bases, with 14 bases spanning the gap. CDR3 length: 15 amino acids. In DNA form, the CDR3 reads TGTGCCAGCAGCTTAGGAACGGGAAGAGGGGATACGCAGTATTTT. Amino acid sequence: CASSLGTGRGDTQYF.

In DNA form, the CDR3 reads TGTGCCAGCAGCTTGAAACTAGCGGGAGTGGATACGCAGTATTTT. Its protein is CASSLKLAGVDTQYF. The chain employs TRBV5-4 and TRBJ2-3, with TRBD2 matching over 11 bases. The CDR3 runs to 15 residues. V was pared by 1 base and J by 6 bases, with 4 bases of the junction left unmatched. CDR1 is SGHNT, CDR2 YYREEE, per germline (reference sequence).

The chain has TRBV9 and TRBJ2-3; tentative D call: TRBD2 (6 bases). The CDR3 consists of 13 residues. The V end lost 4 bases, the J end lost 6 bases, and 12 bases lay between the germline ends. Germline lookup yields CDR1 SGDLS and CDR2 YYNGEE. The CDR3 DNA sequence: TGTGCCAGCAGCCCCCAAGCGGGTGATACGCAGTATTTT. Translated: CASSPQAGDTQYF.

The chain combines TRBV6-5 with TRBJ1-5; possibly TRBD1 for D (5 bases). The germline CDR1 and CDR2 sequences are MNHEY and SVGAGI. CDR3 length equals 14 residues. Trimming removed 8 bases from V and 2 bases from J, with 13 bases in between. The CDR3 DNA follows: TGTGCCAGCCGGGACGGTCGGGGCAATCAGCCCCAGCATTTT. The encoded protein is CASRDGRGNQPQHF.

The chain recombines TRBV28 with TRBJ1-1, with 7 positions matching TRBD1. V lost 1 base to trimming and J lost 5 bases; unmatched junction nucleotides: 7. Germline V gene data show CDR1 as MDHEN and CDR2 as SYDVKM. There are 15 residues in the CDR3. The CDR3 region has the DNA TGTGCCAGCAGTTTATTGGGGAGGGGGCGGACTGAAGCTTTCTTT. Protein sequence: CASSLLGRGRTEAFF.

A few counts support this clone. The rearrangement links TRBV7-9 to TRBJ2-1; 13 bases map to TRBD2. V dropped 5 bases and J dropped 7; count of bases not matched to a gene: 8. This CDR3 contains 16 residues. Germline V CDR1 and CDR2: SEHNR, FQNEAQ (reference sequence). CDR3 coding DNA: TGTGCCAGCAGCCCTGGGACTAGCGGGGATGTAAATGAGCAGTTCTTC. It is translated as CASSPGTSGDVNEQFF.

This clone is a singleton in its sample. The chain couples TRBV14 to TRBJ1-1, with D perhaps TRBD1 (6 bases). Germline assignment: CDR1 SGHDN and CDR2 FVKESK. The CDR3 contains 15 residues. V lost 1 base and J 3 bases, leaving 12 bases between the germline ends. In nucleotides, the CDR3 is TGTGCCAGCAGCCAAGTAGGGGGGCGTGACACTGAAGCTTTCTTT. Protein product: CASSQVGGRDTEAFF. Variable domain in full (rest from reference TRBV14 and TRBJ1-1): EAGVTQFPSHSVIEKGQTVTLRCDPISGHDNLYWYRRVMGKEIKFLLHFVKESKQDESGMPNNRFLAERTGGTYSTLKVQPAELEDSGVYFCASSQVGGRDTEAFFGQGTRLTVV.

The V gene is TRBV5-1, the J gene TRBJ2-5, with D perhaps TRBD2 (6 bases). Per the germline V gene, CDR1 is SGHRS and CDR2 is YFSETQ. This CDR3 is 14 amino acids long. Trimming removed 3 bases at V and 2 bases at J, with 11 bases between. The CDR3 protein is CASSYGGFQETQYF. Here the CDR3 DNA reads TGCGCCAGCAGCTACGGGGGTTTTCAAGAGACCCAGTACTTC.

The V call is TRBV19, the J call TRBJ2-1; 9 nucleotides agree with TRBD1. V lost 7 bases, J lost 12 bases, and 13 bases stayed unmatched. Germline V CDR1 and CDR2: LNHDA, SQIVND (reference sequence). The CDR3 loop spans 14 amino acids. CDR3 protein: CASNGGQGNAGQFF. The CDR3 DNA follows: TGTGCCAGTAACGGGGGACAGGGAAACGCAGGGCAGTTCTTC. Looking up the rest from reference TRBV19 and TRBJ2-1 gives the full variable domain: DGGITQSPKYLFRKEGQNVTLSCEQNLNHDAMYWYRQDPGQGLRLIYYSQIVNDFQKGDIAEGYSVSREKKESFPLTVTSAQKNPTAFYLCASNGGQGNAGQFFGPGTRLTVL.

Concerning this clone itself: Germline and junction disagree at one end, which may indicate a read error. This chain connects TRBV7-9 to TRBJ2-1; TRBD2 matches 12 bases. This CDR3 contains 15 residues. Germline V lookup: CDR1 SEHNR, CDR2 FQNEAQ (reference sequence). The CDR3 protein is CASSLAGGSTIEQFF. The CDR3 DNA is TGTGCCAGCAGCCTAGCGGGGGGGAGTACAATAGAGCAGTTCTTC.

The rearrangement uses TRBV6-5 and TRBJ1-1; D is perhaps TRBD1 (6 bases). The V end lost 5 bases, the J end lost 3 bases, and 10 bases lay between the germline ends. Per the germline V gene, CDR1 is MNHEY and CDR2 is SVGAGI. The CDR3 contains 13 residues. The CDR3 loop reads CASSLYRDTEAFF. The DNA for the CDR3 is TGTGCCAGCAGTCTGTACAGGGACACTGAAGCTTTCTTT.

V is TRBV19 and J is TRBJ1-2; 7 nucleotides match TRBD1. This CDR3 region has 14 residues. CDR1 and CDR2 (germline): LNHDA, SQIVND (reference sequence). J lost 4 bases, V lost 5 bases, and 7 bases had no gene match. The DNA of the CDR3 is TGTGCCAGTAGTCCTCGAACAGGGGTCTATGGCTACACCTTC. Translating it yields CASSPRTGVYGYTF.

The CDR3 sequence: CASSRLGVSGANVLTF. The DNA for the CDR3 is TGTGCCAGCAGCCGACTGGGGGTCTCTGGGGCCAACGTCCTGACTTTC. The chain couples TRBV11-2 to TRBJ2-6, with D possibly being TRBD1 or TRBD2 (5 bases each). Germline assignment: CDR1 SGHAT and CDR2 FQNNGV. Trimming removed 5 bases from V and 0 bases from J, with 11 bases in between. The CDR3 loop spans 16 amino acids.

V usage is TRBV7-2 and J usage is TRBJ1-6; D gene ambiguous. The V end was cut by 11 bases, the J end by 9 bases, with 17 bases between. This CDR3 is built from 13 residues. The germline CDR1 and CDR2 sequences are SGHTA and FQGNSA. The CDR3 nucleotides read TGTGCCGGTTCGTCAACACGGAGTTCACCCCTCCACTTT. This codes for CAGSSTRSSPLHF. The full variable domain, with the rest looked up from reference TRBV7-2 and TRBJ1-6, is GAGVSQSPSNKVTEKGKDVELRCDPISGHTALYWYRQSLGQGLEFLIYFQGNSAPDKSGLPSDRFSAERTGGSVSTLTIQRTQQEDSAVYLCAGSSTRSSPLHFGNGTRLTVT.

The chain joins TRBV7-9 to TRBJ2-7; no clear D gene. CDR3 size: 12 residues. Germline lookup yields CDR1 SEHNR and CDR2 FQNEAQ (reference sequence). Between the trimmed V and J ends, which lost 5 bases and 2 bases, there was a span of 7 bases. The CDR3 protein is CASSLRTYEQYF. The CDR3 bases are TGTGCCAGCAGCCTCCGTACCTACGAGCAGTACTTC.

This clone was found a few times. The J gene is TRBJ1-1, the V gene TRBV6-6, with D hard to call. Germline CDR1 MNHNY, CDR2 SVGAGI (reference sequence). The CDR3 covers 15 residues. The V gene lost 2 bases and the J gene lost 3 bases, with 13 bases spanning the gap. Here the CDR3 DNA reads TGTGCCAGCAGTTACACCTCTGCACACGACACTGAAGCTTTCTTT. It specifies CASSYTSAHDTEAFF.

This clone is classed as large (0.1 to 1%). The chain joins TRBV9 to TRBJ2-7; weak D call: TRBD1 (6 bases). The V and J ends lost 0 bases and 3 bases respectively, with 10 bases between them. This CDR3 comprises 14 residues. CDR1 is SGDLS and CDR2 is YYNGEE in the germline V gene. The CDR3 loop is CASSVAGQSYEQYF. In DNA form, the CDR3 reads TGTGCCAGCAGCGTAGCCGGACAGAGCTACGAGCAGTACTTC. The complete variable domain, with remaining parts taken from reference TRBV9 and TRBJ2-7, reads DSGVTQTPKHLITATGQRVTLRCSPRSGDLSVYWYQQSLDQGLQFLIQYYNGEERAKGNILERFSAQQFPDLHSELNLSSLELGDSALYFCASSVAGQSYEQYFGPGTRLTVT.

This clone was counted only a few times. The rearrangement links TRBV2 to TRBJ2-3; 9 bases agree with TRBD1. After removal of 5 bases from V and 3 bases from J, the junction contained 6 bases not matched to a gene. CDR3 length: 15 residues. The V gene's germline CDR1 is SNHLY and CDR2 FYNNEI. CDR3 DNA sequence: TGTGCCAGCAGTCCGACAGGGGGGTCGACAGATACGCAGTATTTT. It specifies CASSPTGGSTDTQYF. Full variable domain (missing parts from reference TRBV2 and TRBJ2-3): EPEVTQTPSHQVTQMGQEVILRCVPISNHLYFYWYRQILGQKVEFLVSFYNNEISEKSEIFDDQFSVERPDGSNFTLKIRSTKLEDSAMYFCASSPTGGSTDTQYFGPGTRLTVL.

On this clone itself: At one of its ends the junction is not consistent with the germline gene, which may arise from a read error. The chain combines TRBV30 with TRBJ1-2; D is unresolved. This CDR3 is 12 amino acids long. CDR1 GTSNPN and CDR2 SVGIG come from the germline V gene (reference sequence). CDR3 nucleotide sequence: TGTGCCTGGACCCCCGGGAGCTATCGCTACACCTTC. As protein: CAWTPGSYRYTF.